This paragraph reports one T cell receptor beta chain. Its antigen is not known. In the source study's methods: A typical sample had 95,638 TCRs, with about 23,224 to 690,600 overall. TCRdb ran MiXCR on the RACE reads and lists one entry per CDR3 protein. The V and J calls come from TCRdb's annotation, not from the publication. The table records around 300,000 distinct CDR3 sequences, 4.5% to 5.5% of them present only once. V was clipped by 0 bases and J by 2 bases; unmatched bases: 4. The germline V gene encodes CDR1 SGHTA and CDR2 FQGNSA. The CDR3 contains 16 residues. Regarding time point: pre-sensitization, week 0. Sample treatment: therapeutic diphenylcyclopropenone sensitization with weekly scalp DPC. The data belong to a study of human T cells and chemical hapten exposure. Overall study findings and caveats: Donors, who had alopecia, may show an immune response that differs from healthy people's. With regard to DPC sensitization, TCRs above 1 in 1000 frequency did not change.

This sequence originates from a woman aged 18-29 years with alopecia areata. Some clones in this sample may be carry-over from other donors' samples. V gene TRBV7-2 combines with J gene TRBJ1-3; TRBD1 matches at 7 bases. The specimen comprised whole blood, sampled in connection with sensitization to the hapten diphenylcyclopropenone (DPC). CDR3 protein: CASSLAGTEAGNTIYF. As DNA, the CDR3 is TGTGCCAGCAGCTTAGCCGGGACAGAGGCTGGAAACACCATATATTTT.